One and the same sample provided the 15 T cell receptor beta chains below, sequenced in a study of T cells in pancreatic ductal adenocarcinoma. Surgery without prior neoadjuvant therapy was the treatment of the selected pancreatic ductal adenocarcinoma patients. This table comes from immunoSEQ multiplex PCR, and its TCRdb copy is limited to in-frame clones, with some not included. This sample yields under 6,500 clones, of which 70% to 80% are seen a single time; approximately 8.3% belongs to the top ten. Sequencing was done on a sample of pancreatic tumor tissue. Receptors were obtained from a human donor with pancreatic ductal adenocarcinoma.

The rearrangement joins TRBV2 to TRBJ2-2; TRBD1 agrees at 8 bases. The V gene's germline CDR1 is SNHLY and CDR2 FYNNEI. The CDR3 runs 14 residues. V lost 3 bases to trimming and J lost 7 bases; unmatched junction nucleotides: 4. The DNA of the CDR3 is TGTGCCAGCAGTGACAGGGGGCAGGGCGGGGAGCTGTTTTTT. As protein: CASSDRGQGGELFF.

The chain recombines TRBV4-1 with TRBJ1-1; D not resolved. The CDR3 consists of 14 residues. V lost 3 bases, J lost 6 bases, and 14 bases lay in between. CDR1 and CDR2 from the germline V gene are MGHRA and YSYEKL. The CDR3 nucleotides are TGCGCCAGCAGCCAGAATCCAATTACACCTGAAGCTTTCTTT. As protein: CASSQNPITPEAFF.

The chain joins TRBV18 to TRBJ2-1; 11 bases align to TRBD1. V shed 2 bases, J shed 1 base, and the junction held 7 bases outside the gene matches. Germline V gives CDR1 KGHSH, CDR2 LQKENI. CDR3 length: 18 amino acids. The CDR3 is CASSPLQDRGLSYNEQFF. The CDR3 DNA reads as TGTGCCAGCTCACCATTACAGGACAGGGGGCTGTCCTACAATGAGCAGTTCTTC.

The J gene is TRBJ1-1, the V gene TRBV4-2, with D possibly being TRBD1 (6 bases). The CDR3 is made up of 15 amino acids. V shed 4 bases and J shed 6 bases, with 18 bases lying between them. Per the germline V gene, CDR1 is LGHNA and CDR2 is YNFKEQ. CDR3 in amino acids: CASSRLGAGTPEAFF. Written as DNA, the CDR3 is TGTGCCAGCAGCCGGCTCGGGGCCGGGACACCTGAAGCTTTCTTT.

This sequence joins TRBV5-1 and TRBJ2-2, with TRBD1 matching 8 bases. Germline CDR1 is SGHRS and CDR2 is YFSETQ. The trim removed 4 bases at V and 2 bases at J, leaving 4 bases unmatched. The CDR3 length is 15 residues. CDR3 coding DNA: TGCGCCAGCAGCCGGACAGGGTCAAACACCGGGGAGCTGTTTTTT. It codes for CASSRTGSNTGELFF. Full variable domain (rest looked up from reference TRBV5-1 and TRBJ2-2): KAGVTQTPRYLIKTRGQQVTLSCSPISGHRSVSWYQQTPGQGLQFLFEYFSETQRNKGNFPGRFSGRQFSNSRSEMNVSTLELGDSALYLCASSRTGSNTGELFFGEGSRLTVL.

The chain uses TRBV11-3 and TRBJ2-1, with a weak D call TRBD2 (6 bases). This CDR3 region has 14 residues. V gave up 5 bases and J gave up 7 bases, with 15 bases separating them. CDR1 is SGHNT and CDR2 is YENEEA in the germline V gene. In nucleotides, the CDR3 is TGTGCCAGCAGCCGTATCATGGCGGGGAATGAGCAGTTCTTC. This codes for CASSRIMAGNEQFF.

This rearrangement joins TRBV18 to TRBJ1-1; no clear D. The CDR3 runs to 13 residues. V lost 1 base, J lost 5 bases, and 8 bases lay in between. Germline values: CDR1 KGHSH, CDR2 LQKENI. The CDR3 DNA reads TGTGCCAGCTCACCACTTAGACTAACTGAAGCTTTCTTT. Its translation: CASSPLRLTEAFF. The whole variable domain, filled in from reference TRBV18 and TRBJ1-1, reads NAGVMQNPRHLVRRRGQEARLRCSPMKGHSHVYWYRQLPEEGLKFMVYLQKENIIDESGMPKERFSAEFPKEGPSILRIQQVVRGDSAAYFCASSPLRLTEAFFGQGTRLTVV.

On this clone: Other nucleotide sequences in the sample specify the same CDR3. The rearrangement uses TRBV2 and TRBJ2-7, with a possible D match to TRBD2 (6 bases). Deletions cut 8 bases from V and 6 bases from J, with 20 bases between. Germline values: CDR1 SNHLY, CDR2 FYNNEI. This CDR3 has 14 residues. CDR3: CASLQEGESSEQYF. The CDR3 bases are TGTGCCAGCCTCCAGGAGGGAGAGTCGAGCGAGCAGTACTTC.

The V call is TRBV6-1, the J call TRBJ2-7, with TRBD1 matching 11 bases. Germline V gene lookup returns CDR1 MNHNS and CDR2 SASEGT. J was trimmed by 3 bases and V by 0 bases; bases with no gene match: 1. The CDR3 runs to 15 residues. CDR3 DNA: TGTGCCAGCAGTGAAGCCGGGACAGGGGGCTACGAGCAGTACTTC. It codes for CASSEAGTGGYEQYF.

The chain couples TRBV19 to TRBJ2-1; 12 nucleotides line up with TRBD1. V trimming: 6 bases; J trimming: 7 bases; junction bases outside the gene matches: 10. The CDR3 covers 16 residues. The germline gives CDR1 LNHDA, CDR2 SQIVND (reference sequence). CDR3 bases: TGTGCCAGTAGCCCAGTGGGACAGGGGGCTGTGAATGAGCAGTTCTTC. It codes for CASSPVGQGAVNEQFF.

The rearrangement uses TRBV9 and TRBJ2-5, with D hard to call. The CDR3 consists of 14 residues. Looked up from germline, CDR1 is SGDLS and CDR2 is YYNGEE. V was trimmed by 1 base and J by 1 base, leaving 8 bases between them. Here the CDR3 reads CASSVMGSQETQYF. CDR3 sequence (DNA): TGTGCCAGCAGCGTAATGGGCAGCCAAGAGACCCAGTACTTC. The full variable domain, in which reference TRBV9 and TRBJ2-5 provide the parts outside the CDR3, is DSGVTQTPKHLITATGQRVTLRCSPRSGDLSVYWYQQSLDQGLQFLIQYYNGEERAKGNILERFSAQQFPDLHSELNLSSLELGDSALYFCASSVMGSQETQYFGPGTRLLVL.

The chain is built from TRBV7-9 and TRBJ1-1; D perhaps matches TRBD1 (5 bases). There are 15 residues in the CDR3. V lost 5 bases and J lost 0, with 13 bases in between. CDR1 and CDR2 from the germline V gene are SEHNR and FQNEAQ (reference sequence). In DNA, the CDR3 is TGTGCCAGCAGCCCCAGACAGTACATGAACACTGAAGCTTTCTTT. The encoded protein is CASSPRQYMNTEAFF.

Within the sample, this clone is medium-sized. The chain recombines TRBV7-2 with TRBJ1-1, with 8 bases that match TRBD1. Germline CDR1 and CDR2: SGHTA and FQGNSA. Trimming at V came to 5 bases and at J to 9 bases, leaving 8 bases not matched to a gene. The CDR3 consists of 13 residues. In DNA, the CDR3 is TGTGCCAGCAGCATTAGGACAGGGTATAAAGCTTTCTTT. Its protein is CASSIRTGYKAFF.

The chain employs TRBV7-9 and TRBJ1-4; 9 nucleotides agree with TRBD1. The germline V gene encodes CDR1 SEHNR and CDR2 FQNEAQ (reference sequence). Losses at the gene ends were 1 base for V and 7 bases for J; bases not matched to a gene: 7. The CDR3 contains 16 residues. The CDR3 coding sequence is TGTGCCAGCAGCTTAGAGGGACAGGGTGGAGGTGAAAAACTGTTTTTT. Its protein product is CASSLEGQGGGEKLFF.

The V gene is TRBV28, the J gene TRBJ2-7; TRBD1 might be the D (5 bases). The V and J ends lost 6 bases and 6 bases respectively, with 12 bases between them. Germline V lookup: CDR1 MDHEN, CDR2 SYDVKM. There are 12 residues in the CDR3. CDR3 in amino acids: CASRPQGPEQYF. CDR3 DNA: TGTGCCAGCAGACCCCAGGGCCCCGAGCAGTACTTC.